The rows below give T cell receptor beta chains drawn from one sample of a study of T cell responses to AZD1222 COVID-19 vaccine. The method was immunoSEQ multiplex PCR; TCRdb's version includes in-frame clones alone and lacks a portion of them. The sample consists of approximately 130,000 clones, over 75% of them appearing once. The material was peripheral blood, obtained 28 days after the second AZD1222 dose. These receptors originate from an adult who received the AZD1222 COVID-19 vaccine. Both conserved end residues are part of each CDR3. A D gene is named only where the DNA matches it firmly. Size is stated for part of the rows, as once, few or many counts, or as a class when the clone is expanded.

D gene: TRBD1; clone size: -; J gene: TRBJ1-1; V gene: TRBV28; CDR3 protein: CASSLSGGEAFF; CDR3 DNA: TGTGCCAGCAGTTTATCAGGGGGGGAAGCTTTCTTT
D gene: -; clone size: few; J gene: TRBJ1-5; V gene: TRBV19; CDR3 protein: CASSILGQSNQPQHF; CDR3 DNA: TGTGCCAGTAGTATATTAGGACAGAGCAATCAGCCCCAGCATTTT
D gene: TRBD1; clone size: -; J gene: TRBJ1-5; V gene: TRBV2; CDR3 protein: CASRDSNQPQHF; CDR3 DNA: TGTGCCAGCCGGGACAGTAATCAGCCCCAGCATTTT
D gene: TRBD2; clone size: -; J gene: TRBJ2-3; V gene: TRBV18; CDR3 protein: CASSRTSGDPDTQYF; CDR3 DNA: TGTGCCAGCTCGCGGACTAGCGGGGACCCAGATACGCAGTATTTT
D gene: -; clone size: -; J gene: TRBJ1-2; V gene: TRBV5-1; CDR3 protein: CASSVDNPNYGYTF; CDR3 DNA: TGCGCCAGCAGCGTTGACAACCCTAACTATGGCTACACCTTC
D gene: -; clone size: -; J gene: TRBJ1-4; V gene: TRBV7-9; CDR3 protein: CASSSGQYTGKLFF; CDR3 DNA: TGTGCCAGCAGCTCTGGACAGTACACAGGAAAACTGTTTTTT
D gene: -; clone size: -; J gene: TRBJ2-7; V gene: TRBV5-4; CDR3 protein: CASSFDGGRMDEQYF; CDR3 DNA: TGTGCCAGCAGCTTTGATGGGGGGCGAATGGACGAGCAGTACTTC
D gene: -; clone size: -; J gene: TRBJ2-5; V gene: TRBV7-9; CDR3 protein: CASSLTAPGTQYF; CDR3 DNA: TGTGCCAGCAGCCTCACCGCCCCGGGGACCCAGTACTTC
D gene: -; clone size: -; J gene: TRBJ1-6; V gene: TRBV24-1; CDR3 protein: CATSDPRIRGNLGLGSPLHF; CDR3 DNA: TGTGCCACCAGTGATCCCCGGATTAGGGGAAACCTGGGATTGGGTTCACCCCTCCACTTT
D gene: -; clone size: -; J gene: TRBJ2-5; V gene: TRBV25-1; CDR3 protein: CASSEWGAGETQYF; CDR3 DNA: TGTGCCAGCAGTGAATGGGGGGCCGGGGAGACCCAGTACTTC
D gene: TRBD1; clone size: -; J gene: TRBJ2-2; V gene: TRBV11-2; CDR3 protein: CASSWDRGNTGELFF; CDR3 DNA: TGTGCCAGCAGCTGGGACAGGGGGAACACCGGGGAGCTGTTTTTT
D gene: TRBD2; clone size: -; J gene: TRBJ2-3; V gene: TRBV29-1; CDR3 protein: CSVASIPGLAVDTQYF; CDR3 DNA: TGCAGCGTTGCATCCATACCGGGACTAGCGGTAGATACGCAGTATTTT
D gene: -; clone size: -; J gene: TRBJ1-2; V gene: TRBV28; CDR3 protein: CASSLFLGTTYGYTF; CDR3 DNA: TGTGCCAGCAGTTTATTCCTCGGGACAACCTATGGCTACACCTTC